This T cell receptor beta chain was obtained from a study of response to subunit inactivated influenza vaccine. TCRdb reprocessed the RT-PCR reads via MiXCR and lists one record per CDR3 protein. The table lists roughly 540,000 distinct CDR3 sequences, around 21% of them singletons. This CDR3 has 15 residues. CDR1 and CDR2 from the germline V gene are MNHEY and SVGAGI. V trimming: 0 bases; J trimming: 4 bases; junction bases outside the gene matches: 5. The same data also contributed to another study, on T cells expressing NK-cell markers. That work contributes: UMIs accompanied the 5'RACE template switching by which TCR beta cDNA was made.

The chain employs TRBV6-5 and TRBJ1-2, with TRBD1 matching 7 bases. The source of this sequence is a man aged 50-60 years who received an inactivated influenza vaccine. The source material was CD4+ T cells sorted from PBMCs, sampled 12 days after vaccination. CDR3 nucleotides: TGTGCCAGCAGTTACTCGGCAGGGGGGCTCTATGGCTACACCTTC. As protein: CASSYSAGGLYGYTF.